This T cell receptor beta chain was observed in a study of blood T cells in healthy people across ages. Regarding the study as a whole: Older individuals had lower TCR beta diversity per million T cells (the decline was roughly linear).

To note about this clonotype: Its antigen is as yet unknown.

V was cut by 3 bases and J by 5 bases, with 10 bases left in between. CDR1 and CDR2 (germline): SGHAT, FQNNGV. The CDR3 is 13 residues long. Healthy individuals of Caucasian origin from Russia, aged about 6 to 90, served as donors. Next came a second PCR, run for roughly 6 to 11 cycles, which used a sample-barcoded 5' primer along with a J-beta primer mix. Tagging of each cDNA molecule was performed by a template-switch adaptor with 12 random nucleotides. From each sample, at least 2.5 million paired-end reads containing CDR3 were obtained. TCRdb reprocessed the 5' RACE reads via MiXCR and lists one record per CDR3 protein. The sample yields some 1.4 million distinct CDR3 sequences, about 43% seen once.

The source material was blood. The chain couples TRBV11-2 to TRBJ1-1, with D uncertain. The TCR originated in a woman under 30 in good health. CDR3 residues: CASSFGEETEAFF. CDR3 nucleotides: TGTGCCAGCAGCTTTGGGGAAGAGACTGAAGCTTTCTTT.